The entry below gives a single T cell receptor beta chain sequence along with its context. The antigen it binds to is not known. One base away there is no much larger clone; base qualities are not given. For CDR1 and CDR2, the germline V gene lists MGHRA and YSYEKL. Trimming takes 1 base from V and 5 bases from J, and the germline ends sit 9 bases apart. The cysteine opens and the phenylalanine closes a CDR3 of 14 amino acids. CDR3 DNA only is kept here, 42 bases in frame from base 1. This sample was taken from a study of blood T cell repertoires in COVID-19 (dated by TCRdb to 2020 to 2022). Looking at the study overall: Samples from collaborators originated in the United States, Italy and Spain and spanned both the acute and convalescent phases of COVID-19. The prospective study material was composed of cDNA or gDNA derived from T cells, B-cell-depleted T cells, or PBMCs. Subjects who had been exposed to COVID-19, were actively infected with it, or had recovered from it provided the deeply sampled blood TCRbeta repertoires that made up the dataset. The repertoires were made available in a free public database intended to serve as a resource for research on the immune response to SARS-CoV-2. Samples came from the ongoing ImmuneRACE study (first 160 participants) plus 1,254 subjects from 6 global collaborators. Nearly every sample came with metadata listing a de-identified subject ID, COVID-19 status, age in years and sex. Where available, HLA class I and class II types were obtained from metadata supplied by the sample provider rather than from assay-based typing. General study outcomes and caveats: The amount of clinical and demographic metadata varied by source and participant and was provided uncurated.

TCRbeta CDR3 regions were amplified from genomic DNA by means of the immunoSEQ Assay, a bias-controlled multiplex PCR. The original methods were these. Nucleated cell counts per sample were estimated from amplification of reference gene primers within the assay. Sequence reads were collapsed and filtered to measure the absolute abundance of every unique TCRbeta CDR3 rearrangement. For each sample, productive Simpson clonality was calculated as the square root of Simpson's diversity index over productive rearrangements. Drawn from immuneACCESS, this table holds only the in-frame rearrangements with V and J called that TCRdb kept. Clones are partly lost; checked studies trace under half to an unresolved V gene and leave the rest unexplained. The V and J calls and clone size were taken over from that table, and D and trimming were inferred from the DNA. This sample comprises under 350,000 clones, 85% to 90% of them detected only once. Roughly 4% of the sample lies in the top ten.

Participants in the prospective study were aged about 18 to 95 years, lived in 20 to 25 United States geographic areas, and enrolled through a virtual design. In the prospective study, cohorts were assigned on the basis of participant-reported clinical history obtained from a screening survey and a study questionnaire. Recovered participants in ImmuneRACE Cohort 3 were defined as having two consecutive negative NP/OP PCR tests, clearance from a healthcare professional, or resolution of symptoms. In the prospective study, mobile phlebotomists collected whole blood, serum and a nasopharyngeal or oropharyngeal swab from each participant. Prospective study participants could optionally give additional blood draws and questionnaires over a roughly two-month period. Before DNA extraction, prospective study blood samples were shipped either frozen or at room temperature.

Sequencing was carried out using PBMCs or T cells enriched from blood (not recorded which). This clonotype was obtained from a man aged 25-40 years who had recovered from COVID-19. The receptor chain draws on TRBV4-1 and TRBJ1-5; a tentative D match to TRBD1 spans 5 bases. The CDR3 corresponds to CASSQVPGDQPQHF. In nucleotides, the sequence is TGCGCCAGCAGCCAAGTCCCGGGGGATCAGCCCCAGCATTTT.